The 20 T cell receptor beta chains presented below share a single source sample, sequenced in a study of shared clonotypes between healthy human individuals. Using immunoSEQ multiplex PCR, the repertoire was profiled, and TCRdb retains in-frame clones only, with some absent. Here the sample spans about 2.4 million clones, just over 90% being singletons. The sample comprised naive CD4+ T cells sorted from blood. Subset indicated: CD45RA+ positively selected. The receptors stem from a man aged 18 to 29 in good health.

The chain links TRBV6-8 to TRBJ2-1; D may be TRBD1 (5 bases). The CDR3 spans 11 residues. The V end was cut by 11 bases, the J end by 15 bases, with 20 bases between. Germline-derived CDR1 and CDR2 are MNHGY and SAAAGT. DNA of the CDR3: TGTGCCTCCAGGGCGACAGTGTGGTGGTTCTTC. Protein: CASRATVWWFF.

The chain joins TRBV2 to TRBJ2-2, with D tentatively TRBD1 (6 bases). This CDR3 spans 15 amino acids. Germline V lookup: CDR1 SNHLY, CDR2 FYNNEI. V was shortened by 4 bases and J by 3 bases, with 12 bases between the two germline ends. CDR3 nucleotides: TGTGCCAGCAGTGGGGTCCCAGGGGACACCGGGGAGCTGTTTTTT. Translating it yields CASSGVPGDTGELFF. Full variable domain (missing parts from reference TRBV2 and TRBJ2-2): EPEVTQTPSHQVTQMGQEVILRCVPISNHLYFYWYRQILGQKVEFLVSFYNNEISEKSEIFDDQFSVERPDGSNFTLKIRSTKLEDSAMYFCASSGVPGDTGELFFGEGSRLTVL.

The CDR3 reads CASSLDENTIYF. Here the CDR3 DNA reads TGCGCCAGCAGCTTGGATGAGAACACCATATATTTT. V usage is TRBV5-1 and J usage is TRBJ1-3; D gene uncertain. The V and J ends lost 0 bases and 7 bases respectively, with 5 bases between them. Per the germline V gene, CDR1 is SGHRS and CDR2 is YFSETQ. This CDR3 is 12 amino acids long. Drawing the rest from reference TRBV5-1 and TRBJ1-3, the complete variable domain is KAGVTQTPRYLIKTRGQQVTLSCSPISGHRSVSWYQQTPGQGLQFLFEYFSETQRNKGNFPGRFSGRQFSNSRSEMNVSTLELGDSALYLCASSLDENTIYFGEGSWLTVV.

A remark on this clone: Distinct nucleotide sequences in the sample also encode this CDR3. The CDR3 here is CASSLGQGNYGYTF. In nucleotides, the CDR3 is TGTGCCAGCAGCTTAGGACAGGGGAACTATGGCTACACCTTC. The chain links TRBV11-2 to TRBJ1-2; 8 bases are a match to TRBD1. CDR1 and CDR2 from the germline V gene are SGHAT and FQNNGV. With 1 base clipped from V and 2 bases from J, the junction kept 0 bases outside the gene matches. CDR3 length equals 14 residues.

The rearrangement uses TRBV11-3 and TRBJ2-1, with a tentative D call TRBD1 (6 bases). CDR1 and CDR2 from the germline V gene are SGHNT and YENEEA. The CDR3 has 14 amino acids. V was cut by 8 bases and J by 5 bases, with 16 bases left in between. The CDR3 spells CASSRDTQDNEQFF. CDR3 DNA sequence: TGTGCCAGCTCCAGGGACACACAAGACAATGAGCAGTTCTTC. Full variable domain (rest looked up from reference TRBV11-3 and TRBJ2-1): EAGVVQSPRYKIIEKKQPVAFWCNPISGHNTLYWYLQNLGQGPELLIRYENEEAVDDSQLPKDRFSAERLKGVDSTLKIQPAELGDSAVYLCASSRDTQDNEQFFGPGTRLTVL.

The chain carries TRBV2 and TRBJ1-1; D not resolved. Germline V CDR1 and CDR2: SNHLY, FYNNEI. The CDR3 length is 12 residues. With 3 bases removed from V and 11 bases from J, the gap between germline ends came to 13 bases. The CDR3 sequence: CASSDSGVTAFF. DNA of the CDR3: TGTGCCAGCAGTGACAGTGGTGTTACGGCTTTCTTT.

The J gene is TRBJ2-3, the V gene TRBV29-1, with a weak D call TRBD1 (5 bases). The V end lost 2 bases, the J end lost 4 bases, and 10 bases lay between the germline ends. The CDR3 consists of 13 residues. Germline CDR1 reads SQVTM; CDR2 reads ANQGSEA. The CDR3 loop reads CSVEWQGSDTQYF. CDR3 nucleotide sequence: TGCAGCGTTGAATGGCAGGGTTCAGATACGCAGTATTTT.

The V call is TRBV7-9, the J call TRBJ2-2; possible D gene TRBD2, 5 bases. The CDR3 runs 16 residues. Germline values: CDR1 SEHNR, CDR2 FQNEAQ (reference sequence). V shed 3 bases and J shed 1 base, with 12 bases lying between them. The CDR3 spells CASSFKRTGNTGELFF. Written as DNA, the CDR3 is TGTGCCAGCAGCTTTAAGCGGACGGGGAACACCGGGGAGCTGTTTTTT.

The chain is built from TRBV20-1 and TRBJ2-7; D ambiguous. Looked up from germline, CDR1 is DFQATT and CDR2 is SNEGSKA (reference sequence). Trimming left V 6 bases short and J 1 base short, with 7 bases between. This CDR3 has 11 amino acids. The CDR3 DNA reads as TGCAGTGCCGCGGAGTCCTACGAGCAGTACTTC. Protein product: CSAAESYEQYF.

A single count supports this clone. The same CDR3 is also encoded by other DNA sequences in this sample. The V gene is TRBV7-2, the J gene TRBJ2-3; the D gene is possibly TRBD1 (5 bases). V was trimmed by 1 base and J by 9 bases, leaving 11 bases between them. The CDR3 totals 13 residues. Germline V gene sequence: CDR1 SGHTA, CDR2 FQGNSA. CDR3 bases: TGTGCCAGCAGCTTAGGCTCGGCAGGGACGCAGTATTTT. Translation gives CASSLGSAGTQYF.

The DNA for the CDR3 is TGTGCCAGCAGCGGATGGGACAGGACCACTGAAGCTTTCTTT. Protein sequence: CASSGWDRTTEAFF. The V call is TRBV5-5, the J call TRBJ1-1; 8 nucleotides line up with TRBD1. Trimming took 4 bases from V and 4 from J; bases not matched to a gene: 6. CDR1 SGHKS and CDR2 YYEKEE come from the germline V gene (reference sequence). The CDR3 consists of 14 residues.

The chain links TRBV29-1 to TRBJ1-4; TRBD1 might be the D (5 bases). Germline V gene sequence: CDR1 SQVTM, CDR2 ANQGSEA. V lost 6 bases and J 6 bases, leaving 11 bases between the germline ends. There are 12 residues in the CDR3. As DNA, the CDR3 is TGCAGCGTCAGGGACGTCGATGAAAAACTGTTTTTT. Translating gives CSVRDVDEKLFF.

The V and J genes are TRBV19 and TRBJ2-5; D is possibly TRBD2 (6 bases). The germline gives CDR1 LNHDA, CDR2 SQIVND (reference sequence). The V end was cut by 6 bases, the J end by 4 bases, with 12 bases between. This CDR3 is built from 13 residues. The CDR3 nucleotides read TGTGCCAGTAGGGGACTCGACAGAGAGACCCAGTACTTC. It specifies CASRGLDRETQYF.

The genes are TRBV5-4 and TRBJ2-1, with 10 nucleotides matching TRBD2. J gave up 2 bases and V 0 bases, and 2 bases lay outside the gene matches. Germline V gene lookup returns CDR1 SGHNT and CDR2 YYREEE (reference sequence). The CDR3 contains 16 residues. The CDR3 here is CASSLGTSGTYNEQFF. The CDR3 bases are TGTGCCAGCAGCTTGGGCACTAGCGGGACCTACAATGAGCAGTTCTTC. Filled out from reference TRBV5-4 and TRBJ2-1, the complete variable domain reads ETGVTQSPTHLIKTRGQQVTLRCSSQSGHNTVSWYQQALGQGPQFIFQYYREEENGRGNFPPRFSGLQFPNYSSELNVNALELDDSALYLCASSLGTSGTYNEQFFGPGTRLTVL.

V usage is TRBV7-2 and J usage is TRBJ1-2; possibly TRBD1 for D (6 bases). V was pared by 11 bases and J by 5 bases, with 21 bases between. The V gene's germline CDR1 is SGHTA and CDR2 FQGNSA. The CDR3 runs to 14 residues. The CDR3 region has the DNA TGTGCCGGGAGCCAAAAGGACAGCTTTTATGGCTACACCTTC. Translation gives CAGSQKDSFYGYTF.

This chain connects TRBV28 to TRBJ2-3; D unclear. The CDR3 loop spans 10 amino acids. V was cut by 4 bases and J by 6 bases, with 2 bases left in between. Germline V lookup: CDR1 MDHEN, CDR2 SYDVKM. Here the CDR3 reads CASSWDTQYF. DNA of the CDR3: TGTGCCAGCAGTTGGGATACGCAGTATTTT.

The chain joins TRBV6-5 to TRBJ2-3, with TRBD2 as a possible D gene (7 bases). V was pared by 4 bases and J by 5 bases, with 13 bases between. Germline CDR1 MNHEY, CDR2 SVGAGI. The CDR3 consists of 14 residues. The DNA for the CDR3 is TGTGCCAGCAGTTTACGGGGGGCGGGAGATACGCAGTATTTT. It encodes CASSLRGAGDTQYF.

CDR3 sequence: CASSQGAGLTDTQYF. CDR3 DNA: TGCGCCAGCAGCCAAGGGGCGGGACTCACAGATACGCAGTATTTT. The rearrangement uses TRBV4-3 and TRBJ2-3, with D perhaps matching TRBD2 (6 bases). CDR3 length: 15 amino acids. Looked up from germline, CDR1 is LGHNA and CDR2 is YSLEER. The ends were cut back, 1 base at V and 2 bases at J, with 10 bases in the middle.

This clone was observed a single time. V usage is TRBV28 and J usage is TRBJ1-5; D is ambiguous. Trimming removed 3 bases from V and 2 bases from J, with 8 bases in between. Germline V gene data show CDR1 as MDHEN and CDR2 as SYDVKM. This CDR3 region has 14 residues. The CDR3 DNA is TGTGCCAGCAGTTTTATGGCAGGCAATCAGCCCCAGCATTTT. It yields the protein CASSFMAGNQPQHF.

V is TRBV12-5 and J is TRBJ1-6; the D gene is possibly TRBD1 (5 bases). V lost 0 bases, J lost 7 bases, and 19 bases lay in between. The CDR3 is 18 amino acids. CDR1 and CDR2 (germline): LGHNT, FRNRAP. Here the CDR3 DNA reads TGTGCTAGTGGTTTGGTACAGGAGGTTATTGGGTCGAATTCACCCCTCCACTTT. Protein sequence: CASGLVQEVIGSNSPLHF.